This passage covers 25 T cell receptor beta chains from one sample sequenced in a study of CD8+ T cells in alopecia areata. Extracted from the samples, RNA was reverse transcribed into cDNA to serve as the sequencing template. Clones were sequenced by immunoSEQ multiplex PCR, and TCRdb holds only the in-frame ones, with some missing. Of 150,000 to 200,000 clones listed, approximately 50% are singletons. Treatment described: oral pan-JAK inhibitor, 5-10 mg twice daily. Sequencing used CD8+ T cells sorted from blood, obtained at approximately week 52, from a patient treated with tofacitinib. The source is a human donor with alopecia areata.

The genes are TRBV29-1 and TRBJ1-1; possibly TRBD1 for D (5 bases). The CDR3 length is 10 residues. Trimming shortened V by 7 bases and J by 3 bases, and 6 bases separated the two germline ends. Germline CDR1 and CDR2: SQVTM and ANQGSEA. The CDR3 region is CSGRDTEAFF. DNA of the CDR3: TGCAGCGGCAGGGACACTGAAGCTTTCTTT.

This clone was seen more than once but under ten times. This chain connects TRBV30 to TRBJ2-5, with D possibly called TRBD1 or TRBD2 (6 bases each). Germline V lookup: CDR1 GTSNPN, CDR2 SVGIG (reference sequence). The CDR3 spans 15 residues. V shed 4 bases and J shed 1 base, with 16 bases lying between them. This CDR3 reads CAWTILGGPQETQYF. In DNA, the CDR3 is TGTGCCTGGACTATTTTAGGGGGGCCCCAAGAGACCCAGTACTTC.

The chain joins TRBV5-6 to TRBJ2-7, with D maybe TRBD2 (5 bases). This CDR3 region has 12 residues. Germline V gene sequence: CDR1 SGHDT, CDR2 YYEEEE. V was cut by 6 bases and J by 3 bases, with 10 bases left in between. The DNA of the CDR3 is TGTGCCAGCACCACTGGGAGCTACGAGCAGTACTTC. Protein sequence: CASTTGSYEQYF. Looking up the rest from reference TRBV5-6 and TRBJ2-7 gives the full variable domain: DAGVTQSPTHLIKTRGQQVTLRCSPKSGHDTVSWYQQALGQGPQFIFQYYEEEERQRGNFPDRFSGHQFPNYSSELNVNALLLGDSALYLCASTTGSYEQYFGPGTRLTVT.

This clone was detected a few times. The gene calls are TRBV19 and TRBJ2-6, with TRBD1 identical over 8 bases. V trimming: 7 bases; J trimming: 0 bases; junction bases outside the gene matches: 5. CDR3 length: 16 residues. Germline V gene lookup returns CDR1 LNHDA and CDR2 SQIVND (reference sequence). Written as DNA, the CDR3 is TGTGCCAGTACAGACAGGGGAGTCTCTGGGGCCAACGTCCTGACTTTC. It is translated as CASTDRGVSGANVLTF.

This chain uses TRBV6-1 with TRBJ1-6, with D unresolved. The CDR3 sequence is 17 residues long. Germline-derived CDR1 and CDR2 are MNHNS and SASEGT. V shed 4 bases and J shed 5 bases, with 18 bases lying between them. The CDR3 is CASSVVPTSPNNSPLHF. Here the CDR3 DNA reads TGTGCCAGCAGTGTAGTTCCGACTTCTCCAAATAATTCACCCCTCCACTTT.

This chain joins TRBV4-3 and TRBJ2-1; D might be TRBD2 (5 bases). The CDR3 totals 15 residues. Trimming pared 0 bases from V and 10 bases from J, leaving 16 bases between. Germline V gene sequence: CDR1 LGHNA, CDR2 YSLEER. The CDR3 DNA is TGCGCCAGCAGCCAAGATCGGTGGACTTCCTACGAGCAGTTCTTC. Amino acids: CASSQDRWTSYEQFF.

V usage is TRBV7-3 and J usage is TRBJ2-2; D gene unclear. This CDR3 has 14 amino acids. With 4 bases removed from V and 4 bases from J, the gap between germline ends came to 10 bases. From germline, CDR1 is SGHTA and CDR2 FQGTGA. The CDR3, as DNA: TGTGCCAGCAGCTCATCTCGGGCCACCGGGGAGCTGTTTTTT. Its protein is CASSSSRATGELFF. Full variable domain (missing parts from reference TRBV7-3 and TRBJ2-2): GAGVSQTPSNKVTEKGKYVELRCDPISGHTALYWYRQSLGQGPEFLIYFQGTGAADDSGLPNDRFFAVRPEGSVSTLKIQRTERGDSAVYLCASSSSRATGELFFGEGSRLTVL.

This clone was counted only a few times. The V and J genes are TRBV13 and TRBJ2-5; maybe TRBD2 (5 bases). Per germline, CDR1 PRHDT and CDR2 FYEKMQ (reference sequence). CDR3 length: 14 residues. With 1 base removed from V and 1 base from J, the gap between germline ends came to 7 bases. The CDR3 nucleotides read TGTGCCAGCAGCTTAGCCGGACTCCAAGAGACCCAGTACTTC. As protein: CASSLAGLQETQYF.

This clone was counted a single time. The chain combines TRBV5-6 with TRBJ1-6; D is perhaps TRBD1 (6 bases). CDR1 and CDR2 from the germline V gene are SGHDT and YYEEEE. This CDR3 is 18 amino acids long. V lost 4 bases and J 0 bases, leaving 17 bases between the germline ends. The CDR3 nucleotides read TGTGCCAGCAGCCCCCCCCGGACAGCAAGCTCCTATAATTCACCCCTCCACTTT. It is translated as CASSPPRTASSYNSPLHF.

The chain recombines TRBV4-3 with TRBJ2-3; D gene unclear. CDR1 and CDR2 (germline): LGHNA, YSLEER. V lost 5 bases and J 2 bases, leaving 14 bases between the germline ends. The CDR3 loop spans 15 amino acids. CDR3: CASSSRLEPTDTQYF. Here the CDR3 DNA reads TGCGCCAGCAGCTCCCGCCTTGAGCCCACAGATACGCAGTATTTT.

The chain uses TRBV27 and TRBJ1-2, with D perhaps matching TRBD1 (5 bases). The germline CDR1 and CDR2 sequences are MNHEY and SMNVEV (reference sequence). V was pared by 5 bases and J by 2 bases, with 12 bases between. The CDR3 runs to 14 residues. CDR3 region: CASSPIGGNYGYTF. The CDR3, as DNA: TGTGCCAGCAGTCCTATCGGGGGAAACTATGGCTACACCTTC.

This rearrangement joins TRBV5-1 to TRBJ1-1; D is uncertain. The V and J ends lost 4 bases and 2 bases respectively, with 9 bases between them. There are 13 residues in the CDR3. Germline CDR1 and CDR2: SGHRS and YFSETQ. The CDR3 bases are TGCGCCAGCAGCAAGGATGGAAACACTGAAGCTTTCTTT. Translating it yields CASSKDGNTEAFF.

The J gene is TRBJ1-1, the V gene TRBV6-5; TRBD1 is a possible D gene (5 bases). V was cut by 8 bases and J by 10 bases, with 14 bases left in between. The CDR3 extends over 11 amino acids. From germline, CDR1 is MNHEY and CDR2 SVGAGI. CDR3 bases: TGTGCCAGCGTCGGGGCTCACGGAGCTTTCTTT. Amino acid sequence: CASVGAHGAFF.

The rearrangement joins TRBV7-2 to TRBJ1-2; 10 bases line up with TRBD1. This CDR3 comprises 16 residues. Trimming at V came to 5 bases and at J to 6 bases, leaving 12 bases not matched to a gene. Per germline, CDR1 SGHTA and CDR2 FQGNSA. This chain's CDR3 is CASSRGATGGADGYTF. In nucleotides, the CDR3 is TGTGCCAGCAGCCGCGGTGCGACAGGGGGCGCGGATGGCTACACCTTC.

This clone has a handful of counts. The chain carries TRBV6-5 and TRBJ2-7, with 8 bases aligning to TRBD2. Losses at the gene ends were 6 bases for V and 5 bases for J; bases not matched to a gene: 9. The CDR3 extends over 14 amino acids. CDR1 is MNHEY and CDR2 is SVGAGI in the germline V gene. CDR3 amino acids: CASRRASGFNEQYF. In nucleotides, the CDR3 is TGTGCCAGCAGGCGGGCTAGCGGGTTCAACGAGCAGTACTTC.

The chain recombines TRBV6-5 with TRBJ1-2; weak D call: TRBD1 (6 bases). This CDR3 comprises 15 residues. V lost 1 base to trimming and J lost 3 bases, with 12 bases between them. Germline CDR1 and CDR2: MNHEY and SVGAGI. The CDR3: CASSYYAGADYGYTF. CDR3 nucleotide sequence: TGTGCCAGCAGTTACTACGCGGGGGCGGACTATGGCTACACCTTC.

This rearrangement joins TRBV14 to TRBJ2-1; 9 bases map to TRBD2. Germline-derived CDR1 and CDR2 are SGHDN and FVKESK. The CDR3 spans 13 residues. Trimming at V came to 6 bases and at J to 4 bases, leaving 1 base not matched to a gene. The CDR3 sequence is CASRSGGYNEQFF. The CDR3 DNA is TGTGCCAGCAGAAGCGGGGGGTACAATGAGCAGTTCTTC. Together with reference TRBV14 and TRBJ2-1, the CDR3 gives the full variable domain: EAGVTQFPSHSVIEKGQTVTLRCDPISGHDNLYWYRRVMGKEIKFLLHFVKESKQDESGMPNNRFLAERTGGTYSTLKVQPAELEDSGVYFCASRSGGYNEQFFGPGTRLTVL.

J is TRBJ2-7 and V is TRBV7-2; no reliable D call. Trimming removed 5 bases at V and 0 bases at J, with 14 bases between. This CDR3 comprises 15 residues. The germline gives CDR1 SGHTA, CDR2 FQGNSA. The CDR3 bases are TGTGCCAGCAGCCCCCTAAAGCAAGCCTCCTACGAGCAGTACTTC. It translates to CASSPLKQASYEQYF.

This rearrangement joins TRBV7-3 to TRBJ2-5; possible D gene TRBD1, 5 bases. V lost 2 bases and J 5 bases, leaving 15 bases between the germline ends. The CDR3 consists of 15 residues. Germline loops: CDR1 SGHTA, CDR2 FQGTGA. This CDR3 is CASSLGQGVLETQYF. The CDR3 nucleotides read TGTGCCAGCAGCTTAGGTCAGGGCGTCCTGGAGACCCAGTACTTC.

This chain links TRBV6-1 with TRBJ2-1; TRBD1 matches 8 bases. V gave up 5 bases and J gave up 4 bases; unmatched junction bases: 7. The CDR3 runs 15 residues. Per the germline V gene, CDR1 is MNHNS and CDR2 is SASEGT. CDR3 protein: CASSPQGAGYNEQFF. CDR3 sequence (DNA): TGTGCCAGCAGTCCTCAGGGGGCGGGTTACAATGAGCAGTTCTTC.

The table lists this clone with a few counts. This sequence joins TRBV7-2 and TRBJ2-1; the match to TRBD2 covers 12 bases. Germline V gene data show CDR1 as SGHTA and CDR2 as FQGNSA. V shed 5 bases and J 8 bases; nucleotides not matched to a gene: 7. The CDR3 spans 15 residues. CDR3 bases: TGTGCCAGCAGCATAACTAGCGGGGGGTTCGATGAGCAGTTCTTC. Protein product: CASSITSGGFDEQFF.

The CDR3, as DNA: TGCGCCAGCAGCGCCGTGAGCTCTGGGGCCAACGTCCTGACTTTC. Its translation is CASSAVSSGANVLTF. This rearrangement joins TRBV5-1 to TRBJ2-6; D uncertain. Germline-derived CDR1 and CDR2 are SGHRS and YFSETQ. This CDR3 comprises 15 residues. V gave up 4 bases and J gave up 0 bases, with 8 bases separating them.

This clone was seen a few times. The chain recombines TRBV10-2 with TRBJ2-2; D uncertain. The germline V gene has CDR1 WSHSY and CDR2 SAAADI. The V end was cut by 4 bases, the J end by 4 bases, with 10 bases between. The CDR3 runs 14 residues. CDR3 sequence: CASSAKGTTGELFF. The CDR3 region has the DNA TGCGCCAGCAGTGCAAAGGGTACCACCGGGGAGCTGTTTTTT.

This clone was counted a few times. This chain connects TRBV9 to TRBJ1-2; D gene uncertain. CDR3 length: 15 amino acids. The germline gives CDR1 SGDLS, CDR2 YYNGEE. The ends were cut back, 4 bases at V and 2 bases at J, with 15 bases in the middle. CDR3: CASSSLGGRNYGYTF. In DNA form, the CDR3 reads TGTGCCAGCAGCAGCCTAGGCGGGAGGAACTATGGCTACACCTTC.

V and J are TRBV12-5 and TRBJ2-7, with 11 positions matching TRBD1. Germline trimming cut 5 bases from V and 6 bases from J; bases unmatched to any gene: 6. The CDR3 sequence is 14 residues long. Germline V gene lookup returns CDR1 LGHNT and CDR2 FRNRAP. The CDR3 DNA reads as TGTGCTAGTGGTCGACTCGGGACAGGGGGCGAGCAGTACTTC. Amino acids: CASGRLGTGGEQYF.